This T cell receptor (beta chain) was recovered during a study of blood T cell repertoires in COVID-19. Turning to the study itself: Spain, Italy and the United States supplied samples that represented acute and convalescent COVID-19.

Study processing details: How many nucleated cells were present was estimated from reference gene primer amplification. Sequencing was performed with immunoSEQ multiplex PCR; in TCRdb, only in-frame clones are kept and a portion is missing. From that table come the V and J calls and clone size; the DNA was used to work out D and trimming. The table includes about 49,000 clones, 87% detected once. The germline V gene has CDR1 SGHRS and CDR2 YFSETQ. V lost 3 bases, J lost 5 bases, and 6 bases lay in between. This CDR3 is 12 amino acids long. The genes are TRBV5-1 and TRBJ2-1; D gene uncertain. This clonotype was sampled from a woman of 80 years or more with COVID-19, enrolled during active disease. The specimen was peripheral blood. The CDR3 DNA follows: TGCGCCAGCAGCTCAGCGAACAATGAGCAGTTCTTC. Amino acids: CASSSANNEQFF.